The 4 T cell receptor beta chains in this list originate from one sample, sequenced in a study of regulatory T cells in long-lasting Graves disease. As for time point: newly diagnosed GD, antithyroid drugs for less than 3 months. Scientists built the TCR library using RNA that was extracted from PBMCs. Libraries of TCR beta came from iRepertoire HTBI primers plus Arm-PCR of CDR3 regions. A single record per CDR3 protein comes from TCRdb applying MiXCR to the multiplex PCR reads. The data show 300,000 to 450,000 distinct CDR3 sequences, with around 15% seen just once and 22% held by the top ten. Sequences were derived from peripheral blood mononuclear cells (PBMCs), sampled at new diagnosis, from a patient treated with antithyroid drugs. The receptors shown here come from a female donor with Graves disease.

This clonotype was seen repeatedly, ten times or more. The rearrangement uses TRBV19 and TRBJ1-1, with 11 bases lining up with TRBD1. CDR3 length: 17 residues. Germline loops: CDR1 LNHDA, CDR2 SQIVND (reference sequence). The V gene end was trimmed by 5 bases and the J gene end by 1 base; junction bases not matched to a gene: 9. DNA for the CDR3: TGTGCCAGTAGTCCGCAAGAGGACAGGGGGCCGAACACTGAAGCTTTCTTT. Protein product: CASSPQEDRGPNTEAFF.

This clonotype was seen only a few times. The chain has TRBV5-1 and TRBJ2-7; either TRBD1 or TRBD2 may supply D (7 bases each). The V end lost 4 bases, the J end lost 5 bases, and 19 bases lay between the germline ends. Germline V gene lookup returns CDR1 SGHRS and CDR2 YFSETQ. CDR3 size: 15 residues. CDR3 coding DNA: TGCGCCAGCAGCCTGCAGGGGGGGACAGTCAACGAGCAGTACTTC. Amino acid sequence: CASSLQGGTVNEQYF.

The rearrangement uses TRBV5-5 and TRBJ1-6, with a possible D match to TRBD1 (5 bases). V lost 3 bases, J lost 7 bases, and 14 bases lay in between. This CDR3 spans 15 amino acids. CDR1 and CDR2 from the germline V gene are SGHKS and YYEKEE (reference sequence). CDR3 sequence (DNA): TGTGCCAGCAGCTACGTCTCAGGGATCAATTCACCCCTCCACTTT. This gives the protein CASSYVSGINSPLHF.

This clonotype was observed many times. V gene TRBV2 combines with J gene TRBJ2-5; the D gene is possibly TRBD1 (5 bases). The CDR3 length is 13 residues. Per germline, CDR1 SNHLY and CDR2 FYNNEI. The ends were cut back, 3 bases at V and 6 bases at J, with 11 bases in the middle. The CDR3 spells CASSEQGAQTQYF. For the CDR3, the DNA is TGTGCCAGCAGTGAGCAAGGGGCCCAGACCCAGTACTTC.